The 29 T cell receptor beta chains given below trace back to one sample, sequenced in a study of response to subunit inactivated influenza vaccine. Each CDR3 protein gets one entry after TCRdb re-called the RT-PCR reads with MiXCR. The sample comprises 500,000 to 550,000 distinct CDR3 sequences, around 8% of which are singletons, and approximately 13% rests with the top ten. The sequenced sample was PBMCs from blood, obtained around 25 months after vaccination. The receptors derive from a man aged 45 to 75 who received an inactivated influenza vaccine.

At least ten counts were recorded for this clonotype. The V gene is TRBV4-3, the J gene TRBJ2-1; 11 bases line up with TRBD1. The CDR3 spans 16 residues. Germline assignment: CDR1 LGHNA and CDR2 YSLEER. V lost 0 bases, J lost 9 bases, and 7 bases stayed unmatched. The CDR3 sequence is CASSQDLGQGAGEQFF. CDR3 nucleotides: TGCGCCAGCAGCCAAGATCTAGGACAGGGGGCAGGTGAGCAGTTCTTC.

In this sample, this clonotype turned up many times. The CDR3 nucleotides read TGCAGTGCTACCTTCAACACTGAAGCTTTCTTT. Protein sequence: CSATFNTEAFF. The chain has TRBV20-1 and TRBJ1-1, with D unresolved. Trimming pared 4 bases from V and 2 bases from J, leaving 5 bases between. The CDR3 has 11 amino acids. From germline, CDR1 is DFQATT and CDR2 SNEGSKA (reference sequence).

This clonotype was observed many times. V usage is TRBV7-2 and J usage is TRBJ2-4; TRBD1 matches at 8 bases. J lost 3 bases, V lost 0 bases, and 7 bases had no gene match. The germline CDR1 and CDR2 sequences are SGHTA and FQGNSA. This CDR3 comprises 17 residues. This chain's CDR3 is CASSLALTGAYKNIQYF. The CDR3 DNA is TGTGCCAGCAGCTTAGCACTGACAGGGGCTTACAAAAACATTCAGTACTTC.

Ten or more counts support this clonotype. The chain joins TRBV7-2 to TRBJ2-7; D gene ambiguous. Germline V CDR1 and CDR2: SGHTA, FQGNSA. There are 15 residues in the CDR3. The V gene lost 1 base and the J gene lost 0 bases, with 10 bases spanning the gap. CDR3: CASSLGFAVSYEQYF. CDR3 nucleotide sequence: TGTGCCAGCAGCTTAGGCTTTGCGGTCTCCTACGAGCAGTACTTC.

This clonotype showed up just a few times. The chain has TRBV7-8 and TRBJ2-1; 13 nucleotides line up with TRBD2. Trimming removed 3 bases from V and 0 bases from J; junction bases left unmatched: 2. CDR3 length: 17 residues. Germline V gene sequence: CDR1 SGHVS, CDR2 FQNEAQ. CDR3 region: CASSFRTSGSSYNEQFF. CDR3 DNA sequence: TGTGCCAGCAGCTTTCGGACTAGCGGGAGCTCCTACAATGAGCAGTTCTTC.

The gene calls are TRBV7-2 and TRBJ2-1; 12 nucleotides agree with TRBD2. Germline V lookup: CDR1 SGHTA, CDR2 FQGNSA. V lost 6 bases, J lost 4 bases, and 4 bases stayed unmatched. The CDR3 is 15 amino acids. The CDR3 loop reads CASRTGLAGYNEQFF. The CDR3 DNA is TGTGCCAGCAGGACCGGACTAGCGGGGTACAATGAGCAGTTCTTC.

This clonotype was recorded a few times. The rearrangement joins TRBV12-3 or TRBV12-4 to TRBJ2-7; D gene ambiguous. The CDR3 is 13 amino acids. V shed 0 bases and J shed 6 bases, with 9 bases lying between them. The CDR3 loop reads CASSLAWGGEQYF. The CDR3 DNA follows: TGTGCCAGCAGTTTAGCCTGGGGTGGCGAGCAGTACTTC.

The V call is TRBV7-2, the J call TRBJ2-2; TRBD1 or TRBD2 may be the D gene (5 bases each). Deletions cut 5 bases from V and 6 bases from J, with 10 bases between. The CDR3 is 13 residues long. Germline V lookup: CDR1 SGHTA, CDR2 FQGNSA. CDR3 amino acids: CASSPMGAGELFF. The CDR3 nucleotides read TGTGCCAGCAGCCCGATGGGGGCCGGGGAGCTGTTTTTT.

This clonotype was detected ten times or more. The chain recombines TRBV6-1 with TRBJ1-1; D is unresolved. The V gene's germline CDR1 is MNHNS and CDR2 SASEGT. The CDR3 is 14 amino acids. Trimming removed 5 bases from V and 0 bases from J, with 10 bases in between. Here the CDR3 reads CASSPRLVNTEAFF. CDR3 in DNA: TGTGCCAGCAGTCCCCGGCTCGTGAACACTGAAGCTTTCTTT.

This clonotype was seen a handful of times. This chain connects TRBV29-1 to TRBJ1-2, with D hard to call. V was cut by 2 bases and J by 6 bases, with 16 bases left in between. CDR1 is SQVTM, CDR2 ANQGSEA, per germline. CDR3 size: 14 residues. Here the CDR3 reads CSVEPAGGEHGYTF. The CDR3 coding sequence is TGCAGCGTTGAACCCGCTGGCGGGGAGCATGGCTACACCTTC.

The chain couples TRBV11-1 to TRBJ2-1, with 7 bases aligning to TRBD2. The germline V gene encodes CDR1 SGHAT and CDR2 FQDESV (reference sequence). The CDR3 is 14 amino acids. Unmatched junction bases numbered 10, after V lost 5 bases and J lost 9 bases. CDR3 in amino acids: CASSPRTSRVEQFF. CDR3 nucleotides: TGTGCCAGCAGCCCTAGGACTAGTAGAGTTGAGCAGTTCTTC.

The table lists this clonotype with many counts. The CDR3: CASRAGGTNVLTF. CDR3 nucleotides: TGTGCCAGCAGGGCAGGGGGGACCAACGTCCTGACTTTC. This rearrangement joins TRBV3-1 to TRBJ2-6; TRBD1 might be the D (7 bases). Per germline, CDR1 LGHDT and CDR2 YNNKEL (reference sequence). CDR3 length: 13 amino acids. Between the trimmed V and J ends, which lost 6 bases and 8 bases, there was a span of 11 bases.

This clonotype was observed a handful of times. The J gene is TRBJ2-1, the V gene TRBV6-2 or TRBV6-3; D might be TRBD2 (5 bases). Germline lookup yields CDR1 MNHEY and CDR2 SVGEGT. The CDR3 sequence is 14 residues long. Between the trimmed V and J ends, which lost 6 bases and 6 bases, there was a span of 15 bases. The DNA for the CDR3 is TGTGCCAGCAGAAAGCCAGACTATCGCAATGAGCAGTTCTTC. Protein product: CASRKPDYRNEQFF.

The V call is TRBV2, the J call TRBJ2-4; 8 nucleotides line up with TRBD1. CDR1 SNHLY and CDR2 FYNNEI come from the germline V gene. Trimming cost V 6 bases and J 2 bases; bases outside gene matches: 18. The CDR3 extends over 19 amino acids. In nucleotides, the CDR3 is TGTGCCAGCAGCAGGACAGGGAAATTATGGGGACAAACCAAAAACATTCAGTACTTC. Encoded protein: CASSRTGKLWGQTKNIQYF.

This clonotype was picked up a small number of times. The gene calls are TRBV20-1 and TRBJ2-3, with TRBD2 matching 7 bases. The trim removed 1 base at V and 0 bases at J, leaving 4 bases unmatched. The CDR3 extends over 15 amino acids. Germline CDR1 is DFQATT and CDR2 is SNEGSKA (reference sequence). The CDR3: CSARGLTSSTDTQYF. The CDR3 DNA reads TGCAGTGCTAGAGGTCTGACTAGCAGCACAGATACGCAGTATTTT.

J is TRBJ2-2 and V is TRBV7-2; 9 nucleotides line up with TRBD1. Germline trimming cut 0 bases from V and 4 bases from J; bases unmatched to any gene: 3. Germline CDR1 SGHTA, CDR2 FQGNSA. The CDR3 has 16 amino acids. The CDR3 DNA sequence: TGTGCCAGCAGCTTAGCGGGACAGGGCTCCACCGGGGAGCTGTTTTTT. Amino acid sequence: CASSLAGQGSTGELFF. Full variable domain (rest looked up from reference TRBV7-2 and TRBJ2-2): GAGVSQSPSNKVTEKGKDVELRCDPISGHTALYWYRQSLGQGLEFLIYFQGNSAPDKSGLPSDRFSAERTGGSVSTLTIQRTQQEDSAVYLCASSLAGQGSTGELFFGEGSRLTVL.

This clonotype came up a few times. The chain carries TRBV10-3 and TRBJ1-2; 7 bases match TRBD1. Germline CDR1 ENHRY, CDR2 SYGVKD. The V gene end was trimmed by 8 bases and the J gene end by 3 bases; junction bases not matched to a gene: 6. This CDR3 comprises 13 residues. The CDR3 is CAIQLTGDYGYTF. CDR3 DNA sequence: TGTGCCATCCAGCTCACAGGGGACTATGGCTACACCTTC.

The chain joins TRBV29-1 to TRBJ2-3; D is undetermined. Deletions cut 5 bases from V and 3 bases from J, with 9 bases between. The CDR3 loop spans 12 amino acids. Germline V lookup: CDR1 SQVTM, CDR2 ANQGSEA. The CDR3 spells CSVHQGTDTQYF. Written as DNA, the CDR3 is TGCAGCGTTCATCAAGGGACAGATACGCAGTATTTT.

The rearrangement joins TRBV4-2 to TRBJ1-4, with a weak D call TRBD1 (5 bases). Germline V gene sequence: CDR1 LGHNA, CDR2 YNFKEQ. The germline V and J ends were trimmed by 3 bases and 2 bases, with 16 bases remaining between them. This CDR3 contains 17 residues. In DNA form, the CDR3 reads TGTGCCAGCAGCCAGCAAGTCATCGGGGGGACTAATGAAAAACTGTTTTTT. It specifies CASSQQVIGGTNEKLFF.

This clonotype was seen a few times. This chain joins TRBV7-9 and TRBJ2-3; D is ambiguous. Germline assignment: CDR1 SEHNR and CDR2 FQNEAQ (reference sequence). CDR3 length equals 15 residues. Deletions cut 1 base from V and 0 bases from J, with 8 bases between. The CDR3 DNA reads as TGTGCCAGCAGCTTAGGGCACCCCAGCACAGATACGCAGTATTTT. Its protein is CASSLGHPSTDTQYF.

The V and J genes are TRBV24-1 and TRBJ2-4; 8 nucleotides match TRBD1. Trimming cost V 8 bases and J 6 bases; bases outside gene matches: 5. The CDR3 contains 13 residues. Germline lookup yields CDR1 KGHDR and CDR2 SFDVKD. The CDR3 sequence is CATTDRAANIQYF. CDR3 sequence (DNA): TGTGCCACCACGGACAGGGCAGCAAACATTCAGTACTTC.

This clonotype has only a few counts. The chain uses TRBV6-1 and TRBJ2-7; 9 bases line up with TRBD1. Looked up from germline, CDR1 is MNHNS and CDR2 is SASEGT. V was clipped by 7 bases and J by 1 base; unmatched bases: 8. CDR3 length equals 15 residues. The CDR3 DNA sequence: TGTGCCAGCATACCCAGGGGACAGGGTTCCTACGAGCAGTACTTC. Translation: CASIPRGQGSYEQYF.

This clonotype was detected only a few times. The CDR3 is CASRDRAGVTDTQYF. The CDR3 nucleotides are TGTGCCAGCAGGGACCGAGCGGGGGTCACAGATACGCAGTATTTT. The rearrangement joins TRBV12-3 or TRBV12-4 to TRBJ2-3, with 8 bases that match TRBD2. This CDR3 has 15 residues. The ends lost 6 bases at V and 2 bases at J; junction bases unmatched: 7.

The DNA of the CDR3 is TGTGCCAGCGGTCTCTCGGACTCTTGGGGCTACACCTTC. This sequence encodes CASGLSDSWGYTF. This chain joins TRBV2 and TRBJ1-2, with no clear D. V lost 8 bases and J 8 bases, leaving 18 bases between the germline ends. Germline values: CDR1 SNHLY, CDR2 FYNNEI. There are 13 residues in the CDR3. Drawing the rest from reference TRBV2 and TRBJ1-2, the complete variable domain is EPEVTQTPSHQVTQMGQEVILRCVPISNHLYFYWYRQILGQKVEFLVSFYNNEISEKSEIFDDQFSVERPDGSNFTLKIRSTKLEDSAMYFCASGLSDSWGYTFGSGTRLTVV.

The chain carries TRBV20-1 and TRBJ2-7; TRBD2 matches at 12 bases. The V and J ends lost 5 bases and 6 bases, in that order; junction bases with no gene match: 11. The CDR3 sequence is 15 residues long. Per germline, CDR1 DFQATT and CDR2 SNEGSKA (reference sequence). The CDR3: CSADIASGGAGEQYF. The CDR3 region has the DNA TGCAGTGCTGACATAGCTAGCGGGGGGGCGGGCGAGCAGTACTTC.

Regarding this clonotype: This clone may be a read error of a much larger clone one base away. The CDR3 carries no conserved terminal phenylalanine or tryptophan, so it likely arises from a read error. The chain links TRBV7-2 to TRBJ2-3; 7 bases map to TRBD1. The germline V gene encodes CDR1 SGHTA and CDR2 FQGNSA. With 5 bases clipped from V and 4 bases from J, the junction kept 6 bases outside the gene matches. The CDR3 is 14 amino acids. CDR3 sequence: CASSLVGGPDTQYS. CDR3 nucleotides: TGTGCCAGCAGCCTCGTAGGGGGCCCAGATACGCAGTATTCT.

A few counts support this clonotype. This chain connects TRBV11-2 to TRBJ2-3; 7 nucleotides match TRBD1. Trimming cost V 2 bases and J 10 bases; bases outside gene matches: 21. CDR3 length equals 18 residues. Germline V gene sequence: CDR1 SGHAT, CDR2 FQNNGV. The CDR3 region is CASSLLPWSLRETGSQYF. Here the CDR3 DNA reads TGTGCCAGCAGCTTATTACCTTGGAGCTTGCGTGAGACAGGGTCGCAGTATTTT. The complete variable domain, with remaining parts taken from reference TRBV11-2 and TRBJ2-3, reads EAGVAQSPRYKIIEKRQSVAFWCNPISGHATLYWYQQILGQGPKLLIQFQNNGVVDDSQLPKDRFSAERLKGVDSTLKIQPAKLEDSAVYLCASSLLPWSLRETGSQYFGPGTRLTVL.

This clonotype was counted only a few times. The rearrangement links TRBV9 to TRBJ2-1; D not resolved. The length of the CDR3 is 15 residues. Germline V lookup: CDR1 SGDLS, CDR2 YYNGEE. Trimming pared 0 bases from V and 0 bases from J, leaving 7 bases between. The CDR3 nucleotides are TGTGCCAGCAGCGTAGGTTTAAGCTCCTACAATGAGCAGTTCTTC. This sequence encodes CASSVGLSSYNEQFF.

This clonotype has more than one count but fewer than ten. The gene calls are TRBV5-1 and TRBJ2-2, with a tentative D call TRBD1 (6 bases). This CDR3 has 15 amino acids. Germline CDR1 is SGHRS and CDR2 is YFSETQ. The V end lost 4 bases, the J end lost 0 bases, and 10 bases lay between the germline ends. The CDR3 coding sequence is TGCGCCAGCAGCGTCGGGACAACGAACACCGGGGAGCTGTTTTTT. It yields the protein CASSVGTTNTGELFF.